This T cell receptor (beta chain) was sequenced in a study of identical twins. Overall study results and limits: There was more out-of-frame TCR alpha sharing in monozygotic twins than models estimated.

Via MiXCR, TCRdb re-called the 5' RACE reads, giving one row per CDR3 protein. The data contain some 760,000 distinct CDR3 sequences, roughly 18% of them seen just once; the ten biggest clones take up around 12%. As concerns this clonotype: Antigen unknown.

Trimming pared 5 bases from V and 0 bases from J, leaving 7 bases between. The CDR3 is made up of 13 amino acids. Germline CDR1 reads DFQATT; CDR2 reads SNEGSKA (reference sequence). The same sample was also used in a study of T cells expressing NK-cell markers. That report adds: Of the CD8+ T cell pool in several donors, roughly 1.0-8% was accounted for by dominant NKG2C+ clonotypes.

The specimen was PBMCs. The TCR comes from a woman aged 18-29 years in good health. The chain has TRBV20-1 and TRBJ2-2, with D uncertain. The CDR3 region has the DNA TGCAGTGCTTCCCACACGAACACCGGGGAGCTGTTTTTT. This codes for CSASHTNTGELFF.